The 15 T cell receptor beta chains below were found in one sample sequenced in a study of T-cell memory formation after mild COVID-19. Each CDR3 protein gets one entry after TCRdb re-called the 5' RACE reads with MiXCR. Among approximately 270,000 distinct CDR3 sequences listed, roughly 17% were seen once. Sequenced input: PBMCs or a T cell subset sorted from them (not recorded which). The receptors shown here come from a man aged 18 to 29 who had mild COVID-19 (a few samples of this study predate the infection). Cell type and time point are not known.

This clonotype was seen a handful of times. The V call is TRBV7-6, the J call TRBJ2-3; 7 nucleotides line up with TRBD2. CDR3 length: 16 residues. Germline CDR1 reads SGHVS; CDR2 reads FNYEAQ. J was trimmed by 2 bases and V by 0 bases; bases with no gene match: 5. CDR3 nucleotide sequence: TGTGCCAGCAGCTTAGCGGTAGCGGGCCTCACAGATACGCAGTATTTT. Translating it yields CASSLAVAGLTDTQYF.

This sequence joins TRBV10-3 and TRBJ2-1; TRBD1 aligns across 7 bases. This CDR3 region has 11 residues. The ends lost 10 bases at V and 8 bases at J; junction bases unmatched: 5. Germline CDR1 is ENHRY and CDR2 is SYGVKD. CDR3 in DNA: TGTGCCAGTTTACAGGGGTATGAGCAGTTCTTC. This gives the protein CASLQGYEQFF.

The chain couples TRBV4-3 to TRBJ1-2; D remains unclear. Looked up from germline, CDR1 is LGHNA and CDR2 is YSLEER. V lost 4 bases to trimming and J lost 4 bases, with 19 bases between them. The CDR3 consists of 16 residues. CDR3 nucleotides: TGCGCCAGCAGCCTAAGTGTCCCCGACGCGCTCTATGGCTACACCTTC. This sequence encodes CASSLSVPDALYGYTF.

This clonotype has only a few counts. The chain joins TRBV10-3 to TRBJ2-1; 11 nucleotides align to TRBD2. The length of the CDR3 is 14 residues. Germline V CDR1 and CDR2: ENHRY, SYGVKD. V lost 10 bases, J lost 7 bases, and 9 bases stayed unmatched. The CDR3 DNA reads as TGTGCCACCTCCGGGACTAGCGGACTGAATGAGCAGTTCTTC. Translating it yields CATSGTSGLNEQFF.

This clonotype was observed a handful of times. The rearrangement joins TRBV11-1 to TRBJ2-7; D is possibly TRBD1 or TRBD2 (5 bases each). With 1 base removed from V and 4 bases from J, the gap between germline ends came to 8 bases. The CDR3 is 13 amino acids. Germline CDR1 and CDR2: SGHAT and FQDESV (reference sequence). This CDR3 reads CASSLGGEYEQYF. As DNA, the CDR3 is TGTGCCAGCAGCTTAGGAGGGGAGTACGAGCAGTACTTC.

J is TRBJ2-2 and V is TRBV27; tentative D call: TRBD1 (5 bases). From germline, CDR1 is MNHEY and CDR2 SMNVEV (reference sequence). CDR3 length: 14 amino acids. Trimming cost V 3 bases and J 7 bases, with 12 bases left between them. The CDR3 here is CASSLTDYIGELFF. The CDR3 DNA sequence: TGTGCCAGCAGTTTGACAGATTATATCGGGGAGCTGTTTTTT.

The chain uses TRBV7-6 and TRBJ2-7; 8 bases line up with TRBD2. CDR1 is SGHVS, CDR2 FNYEAQ, per germline. With V trimmed by 6 bases and J by 7 bases, 8 bases remained unmatched. The CDR3 is made up of 13 amino acids. The CDR3 bases are TGTGCCAGCAGTTATGGACTAGCTGGTGAGCAGTACGTC. Protein: CASSYGLAGEQYV.

The chain uses TRBV5-1 and TRBJ1-4, with D maybe TRBD1 (6 bases). The CDR3 spans 14 residues. Germline V gene lookup returns CDR1 SGHRS and CDR2 YFSETQ. V lost 1 base and J 6 bases, leaving 10 bases between the germline ends. The CDR3 nucleotides are TGCGCCAGCAGCTTGAGGGGGGGCGATGAAAAACTGTTTTTT. Protein sequence: CASSLRGGDEKLFF.

This clonotype was observed at least ten times. V is TRBV11-2 and J is TRBJ1-1; D is perhaps TRBD1 (5 bases). V dropped 1 base and J dropped 7 bases, with 13 bases sitting between them. The CDR3 is made up of 14 amino acids. Germline-derived CDR1 and CDR2 are SGHAT and FQNNGV. The CDR3 DNA is TGTGCCAGCAGCTTAGTACCCCAGGGTGGTGAAGCTTTCTTT. This gives the protein CASSLVPQGGEAFF.

The chain has TRBV2 and TRBJ2-1; TRBD2 might be the D (7 bases). The germline V and J ends were trimmed by 3 bases and 13 bases, with 10 bases remaining between them. The length of the CDR3 is 11 residues. The V gene's germline CDR1 is SNHLY and CDR2 FYNNEI. The CDR3, as DNA: TGTGCCAGCAGTGAGGGGGGGGCTCAGTTCTTC. Translation: CASSEGGAQFF.

This chain joins TRBV18 and TRBJ1-2, with D unresolved. The CDR3 runs 13 residues. Trimming took 0 bases from V and 6 from J, leaving 8 bases between them. Germline V lookup: CDR1 KGHSH, CDR2 LQKENI. The CDR3, as DNA: TGTGCCAGCTCACCACCGGCCCAAAATGGCTACACCTTC. Translation gives CASSPPAQNGYTF.

At least ten counts were recorded for this clonotype. The chain uses TRBV7-9 and TRBJ2-7; D remains ambiguous. CDR1 is SEHNR, CDR2 FQNEAQ, per germline (reference sequence). The V end lost 1 base, the J end lost 4 bases, and 8 bases lay between the germline ends. This CDR3 has 13 residues. CDR3: CASSLEGGYEQYV. In DNA, the CDR3 is TGTGCCAGCAGCTTAGAAGGCGGTTACGAGCAGTACGTC.

This clonotype was counted only a few times. The chain employs TRBV28 and TRBJ2-4; D not certain. Germline CDR1 is MDHEN and CDR2 is SYDVKM. The CDR3 covers 13 residues. Trimming cost V 2 bases and J 7 bases, with 9 bases left between them. CDR3 nucleotide sequence: TGTGCCAGCAGTTTACAGTCCAGGAACATTCAGTACTTC. Its translation is CASSLQSRNIQYF.

V and J are TRBV2 and TRBJ1-1; D remains ambiguous. The V gene lost 4 bases and the J gene lost 3 bases, with 15 bases spanning the gap. Per the germline V gene, CDR1 is SNHLY and CDR2 is FYNNEI. This CDR3 contains 15 residues. The CDR3 protein is CASSVLPGGDTEAFF. CDR3 sequence (DNA): TGTGCCAGCAGTGTATTGCCCGGCGGCGACACTGAAGCTTTCTTT. Supplemented by reference TRBV2 and TRBJ1-1, the full variable domain reads EPEVTQTPSHQVTQMGQEVILRCVPISNHLYFYWYRQILGQKVEFLVSFYNNEISEKSEIFDDQFSVERPDGSNFTLKIRSTKLEDSAMYFCASSVLPGGDTEAFFGQGTRLTVV.

For the CDR3, the DNA is TGCAGCGTTCGGCAGGGCAGCTCCTACGAGCAGTACGTC. Translation gives CSVRQGSSYEQYV. The chain uses TRBV29-1 and TRBJ2-7; D is possibly TRBD1 (5 bases). CDR1 is SQVTM, CDR2 ANQGSEA, per germline. This CDR3 region has 13 residues. Trimming stripped 5 bases from V and 0 bases from J, with 11 bases between.